The next 25 T cell receptor beta chains were all read from a single sample in a study of blood T cells in healthy people across ages. It was with a sample-barcoded 5' primer and a J-beta primer mix that a second PCR of roughly 7 to 12 cycles was run. TCRdb reprocessed the 5' RACE reads with MiXCR, giving one entry per CDR3 protein. The data hold 550,000 to 700,000 distinct CDR3 sequences, with 27% observed a single time. Sequencing input: blood. The source is a woman aged 70-85 years in good health.

This clonotype was counted between two and nine times. The chain employs TRBV18 and TRBJ1-2; perhaps TRBD1 as D (5 bases). Trimming took off 5 bases at V and 8 bases at J, with 18 bases between the two ends. The CDR3 contains 14 residues. Germline CDR1 reads KGHSH; CDR2 reads LQKENI. CDR3 in amino acids: CASSSSRDGTGYTF. CDR3 bases: TGTGCCAGCTCATCATCTAGGGACGGAACCGGCTACACCTTC.

This chain uses TRBV5-4 with TRBJ1-1; weak D call: TRBD1 (6 bases). The V and J ends lost 4 bases and 0 bases respectively, with 10 bases between them. The CDR3 extends over 14 amino acids. Germline CDR1 reads SGHNT; CDR2 reads YYREEE (reference sequence). Written as DNA, the CDR3 is TGTGCCAGCAGCAGACAGGATATGAACACTGAAGCTTTCTTT. It translates to CASSRQDMNTEAFF.

The chain carries TRBV29-1 and TRBJ1-2; 9 bases align to TRBD1. The CDR3 sequence is 13 residues long. V was clipped by 4 bases and J by 4 bases; unmatched bases: 4. Germline CDR1 reads SQVTM; CDR2 reads ANQGSEA. This CDR3 reads CSVAQGAGYGYTF. DNA for the CDR3: TGCAGCGTTGCACAGGGGGCAGGCTATGGCTACACCTTC.

This clonotype has only a few counts. A junction boundary mismatches the germline segment, possibly from a read error. The genes are TRBV5-6 and TRBJ2-1; possibly TRBD2 for D (6 bases). This CDR3 contains 15 residues. The germline gives CDR1 SGHDT, CDR2 YYEEEE. The CDR3 bases are TGTACCAGCAGCCCACGGGGGAGACCCTACAATGAGCAGTTCTTC. Translation gives CTSSPRGRPYNEQFF.

The chain carries TRBV20-1 and TRBJ2-1, with TRBD1 matching over 9 bases. Looked up from germline, CDR1 is DFQATT and CDR2 is SNEGSKA (reference sequence). The CDR3 has 14 residues. After removal of 5 bases from V and 7 bases from J, the junction contained 9 bases not matched to a gene. CDR3 nucleotides: TGCAGTGCTGGAACAGGGGGCGGGTTGAATGAGCAGTTCTTC. Encoded protein: CSAGTGGGLNEQFF.

The chain is built from TRBV12-5 and TRBJ1-3; no reliable D call. The CDR3 totals 14 residues. CDR1 LGHNT and CDR2 FRNRAP come from the germline V gene. Trimming pared 1 base from V and 4 bases from J, leaving 8 bases between. In DNA, the CDR3 is TGTGCTAGTGGTTTGGGCGACAACGGAAACACCATATATTTT. Translating gives CASGLGDNGNTIYF.

This sequence joins TRBV6-5 and TRBJ2-1, with TRBD1 identical over 12 bases. V lost 6 bases to trimming and J lost 10 bases; unmatched junction nucleotides: 4. Germline loops: CDR1 MNHEY, CDR2 SVGAGI. CDR3 length equals 13 residues. The CDR3, as DNA: TGTGCCAGCAGGGGACAGGGGGCCCAGGAGCAGTTCTTC. Translating it yields CASRGQGAQEQFF.

This clonotype turned up a few times. The chain has TRBV7-9 and TRBJ1-2; D not resolved. Germline V gene sequence: CDR1 SEHNR, CDR2 FQNEAQ (reference sequence). Trimming left V 3 bases short and J 3 bases short, with 8 bases between. This CDR3 has 13 amino acids. CDR3 DNA sequence: TGTGCCAGCAGCTTTGGTCCGGACTATGGCTACACCTTC. Translated: CASSFGPDYGYTF.

The chain employs TRBV7-3 and TRBJ2-5; 7 nucleotides align to TRBD1. CDR1 and CDR2 from the germline V gene are SGHTA and FQGTGA. The ends lost 5 bases at V and 6 bases at J; junction bases unmatched: 3. The CDR3 contains 12 residues. CDR3 bases: TGTGCCAGCAGCGGGGGACAGCAGACCCAGTACTTC. Protein sequence: CASSGGQQTQYF.

This clonotype was seen more than once but under ten times. The gene calls are TRBV5-1 and TRBJ2-4; weak D call: TRBD1 (6 bases). The V and J ends lost 3 bases and 3 bases respectively, with 13 bases between them. Germline V CDR1 and CDR2: SGHRS, YFSETQ. The CDR3 has 15 amino acids. CDR3 nucleotides: TGCGCCAGCAGCTCCCGGGACAAAATCAAAAACATTCAGTACTTC. Its protein product is CASSSRDKIKNIQYF.

Of note for this clonotype: Germline and junction disagree at one end, which may indicate a read error. The rearrangement uses TRBV6-5 and TRBJ2-5; TRBD1 or TRBD2 may be the D gene (5 bases each). The germline CDR1 and CDR2 sequences are MNHEY and SVGAGI. CDR3 length equals 13 residues. CDR3 region: CASGYQGEETQYF. The CDR3 bases are TGTGCCAGCGGTTACCAGGGAGAGGAGACCCAGTACTTC.

The chain employs TRBV5-1 and TRBJ1-1; TRBD1 matches 10 bases. Trimming took 0 bases from V and 6 from J; bases not matched to a gene: 5. Germline CDR1 SGHRS, CDR2 YFSETQ. CDR3 size: 15 residues. The CDR3: CASSLAGDRGSEAFF. CDR3 coding DNA: TGCGCCAGCAGCTTGGCCGGGGACAGGGGTTCTGAAGCTTTCTTT.

This clonotype appeared a few times. This chain connects TRBV27 to TRBJ1-5, with D uncertain. V shed 6 bases and J shed 0 bases, with 9 bases lying between them. The CDR3 loop spans 14 amino acids. CDR1 and CDR2 (germline): MNHEY, SMNVEV (reference sequence). CDR3 amino acids: CASRGLNSNQPQHF. CDR3 in DNA: TGTGCCAGCAGAGGATTGAATAGCAATCAGCCCCAGCATTTT.

Notes on this clonotype: Sequence at one end of the junction differs from germline and may be a read error. The chain joins TRBV7-2 to TRBJ2-1; no definite D call. Germline CDR1 is SGHTA and CDR2 is FQGNSA. This CDR3 has 11 residues. The CDR3 coding sequence is TGTGCCAGCAGCTTAAAGGGTGGGCAGTCCTTC. Its protein is CASSLKGGQSF.

There are a few counts of this clonotype. The gene calls are TRBV29-1 and TRBJ2-7; no definite D call. The CDR3 loop spans 10 amino acids. V lost 5 bases, J lost 5 bases, and 7 bases lay in between. CDR1 and CDR2 (germline): SQVTM, ANQGSEA. The CDR3 DNA sequence: TGCAGCGTTCGCGCGAACGAGCAGTACTTC. Translating gives CSVRANEQYF.

The chain is built from TRBV12-5 and TRBJ2-5; D possibly corresponds to TRBD1 (6 bases). Judging by the DNA end, TRBJ2-7 fits better; the J call may be wrong. CDR3 size: 14 residues. CDR1 LGHNT and CDR2 FRNRAP come from the germline V gene. Here the CDR3 reads CASGPPGVTNEQYF. The CDR3 DNA reads TGTGCTAGTGGTCCGCCAGGGGTTACCAACGAGCAGTACTTC.

V usage is TRBV5-1 and J usage is TRBJ2-5, with TRBD2 matching over 7 bases. The CDR3 has 15 residues. Germline V gene sequence: CDR1 SGHRS, CDR2 YFSETQ. After removal of 5 bases from V and 0 bases from J, the junction contained 7 bases not matched to a gene. The CDR3 bases are TGCGCCAGCAGTTCCTACGCGGGGGACCAAGAGACCCAGTACTTC. Protein product: CASSSYAGDQETQYF.

Worth noting for this clonotype: One end of the junction fails to match germline, which may point to a read error. CDR3 residues: CARSPVGTASNYGYTF. For the CDR3, the DNA is TGCGCCCGCAGCCCAGTTGGGACCGCTTCTAACTATGGCTACACCTTC. The V gene is TRBV5-1, the J gene TRBJ1-2; weak D call: TRBD1 (5 bases). The V gene's germline CDR1 is SGHRS and CDR2 YFSETQ. The CDR3 is made up of 16 amino acids.

This clonotype was recorded a few times. The chain combines TRBV20-1 with TRBJ2-2, with TRBD1 matching over 7 bases. This CDR3 is built from 13 residues. Germline V gene lookup returns CDR1 DFQATT and CDR2 SNEGSKA (reference sequence). Trimming removed 7 bases from V and 3 bases from J; junction bases left unmatched: 5. CDR3 DNA sequence: TGCAGTGTGGGACAGCCGGACACCGGGGAGCTGTTTTTT. It specifies CSVGQPDTGELFF.

This clonotype has only a few counts. J is TRBJ2-1 and V is TRBV5-5, with TRBD1 matching 10 bases. The J call may be faulty, since TRBJ2-7 better matches the DNA end. CDR3 size: 16 residues. Germline values: CDR1 SGHKS, CDR2 YYEKEE (reference sequence). CDR3 residues: CASSFEWGQGKHEQYF. The CDR3 nucleotides are TGTGCCAGCAGCTTCGAGTGGGGACAGGGGAAACACGAGCAGTACTTC.

The table lists this clonotype with a few counts. The chain uses TRBV6-6 and TRBJ2-5; D is ambiguous. The CDR3 loop spans 10 amino acids. Per the germline V gene, CDR1 is MNHNY and CDR2 is SVGAGI (reference sequence). The CDR3 spells CVTQKETQYF. For the CDR3, the DNA is TGTGTGACCCAAAAGGAGACCCAGTACTTC.

V is TRBV7-2 and J is TRBJ2-2, with 8 positions matching TRBD2. Germline V gene data show CDR1 as SGHTA and CDR2 as FQGNSA. V lost 5 bases to trimming and J lost 6 bases; unmatched junction nucleotides: 11. CDR3 length equals 16 residues. The CDR3 spells CASSPPGLVAAGELFF. Written as DNA, the CDR3 is TGTGCCAGCAGCCCACCGGGACTAGTCGCGGCCGGGGAGCTGTTTTTT.

This clonotype occurred a few times. Germline is not matched at one junction end, which may reflect a read error. The chain has TRBV29-1 and TRBJ2-7, with 9 bases fitting TRBD1. This CDR3 is 12 amino acids long. CDR1 is SQVTM and CDR2 is ANQGSEA in the germline V gene. CDR3 sequence reads: CSVTQTGGEQCF. The CDR3 DNA follows: TGCAGCGTCACCCAGACAGGGGGAGAGCAGTGCTTC.

The chain joins TRBV7-9 to TRBJ2-5; tentatively, D is TRBD2 (7 bases). Trimming removed 3 bases from V and 2 bases from J, with 16 bases in between. This CDR3 has 16 residues. Looked up from germline, CDR1 is SEHNR and CDR2 is FQNEAQ (reference sequence). CDR3 loop: CASSFRGGGKQETQYF. CDR3 DNA: TGTGCCAGCAGCTTTAGAGGCGGGGGCAAGCAAGAGACCCAGTACTTC.

This clonotype has just a few counts. The chain employs TRBV4-3 and TRBJ1-2; perhaps TRBD1 as D (6 bases). The V gene's germline CDR1 is LGHNA and CDR2 YSLEER. The V gene lost 1 base and the J gene lost 2 bases, with 14 bases spanning the gap. This CDR3 has 16 amino acids. The CDR3 sequence: CASSQGGGGPNYGYTF. CDR3 bases: TGCGCCAGCAGCCAAGGGGGCGGGGGGCCCAACTATGGCTACACCTTC.